These T cell receptor beta chains were read from a single sample in a study of T cells in Graves' hyperthyroidism and ophthalmopathy. TCRdb re-derived calls from the multiplex PCR reads in MiXCR, one entry per CDR3 protein. Among 490,000 or so distinct CDR3 sequences listed, about 45% were seen once. Source material: peripheral blood or thyroid tissue (not recorded which). The receptor source for this set is an adult woman with Graves' disease, either hyperthyroidism or ophthalmopathy (not recorded which). The CDR3 runs from the conserved cysteine through the conserved F or W. Each record gives: J gene, D gene, V gene, clone size, CDR3 DNA, CDR3 protein. A D gene is named only where the DNA matches it firmly. Size is omitted from some rows. Given values are once, few, many or a class for expanded clones.

TRBJ2-7	TRBD1	TRBV15	few	TGTGCCACCAGCAGAGTAACAGGGGACTACGAGCAGTACTTC	CATSRVTGDYEQYF
TRBJ2-5	NA	TRBV20-1	many	TGCAGTGCCTTAGGGGGGTTTGGGGAGACCCAGTACTTC	CSALGGFGETQYF
TRBJ1-4	TRBD1	TRBV2	NA	TGTGCCAGCAGCCAAAGGACAGGGGGAGAAAAACTGTCTTTT	CASSQRTGGEKLSF
TRBJ2-5	NA	TRBV20-1	many	TGCAGTGCTACCTTGACTGGGGGGGAGACCCAGTACTTC	CSATLTGGETQYF
TRBJ1-2	NA	TRBV12-3/TRBV12-4	NA	TGTGCCAGCAGTTTAAAGAGCGTGCTTAGCTCTGGAAACACCTTC	CASSLKSVLSSGNTF
TRBJ1-6	NA	TRBV4-3	once	TGCGCCAACAGCCAAGAAAGGCAGTCAAATTCACCCCTCCACTTT	CANSQERQSNSPLHF
TRBJ1-2	NA	TRBV20-1	NA	TGCAGTGCTAAGGACACTTCCGGGGACGATGGCTACACCTTC	CSAKDTSGDDGYTF
TRBJ2-3	NA	TRBV7-2	NA	TGTGCCAGCAGCCCGGACCTGGTTAGCACAGATACGCAGTATTTT	CASSPDLVSTDTQYF
TRBJ1-5	NA	TRBV15	NA	TGTGCCACCAGCAGAGATCTGGCGGATGGCAATCAGCCCCAGCATTTT	CATSRDLADGNQPQHF
TRBJ2-7	NA	TRBV28	once	TGTGCCAGCAGTTCTTGGACAGACTACGAGCAGTACTTC	CASSSWTDYEQYF
TRBJ1-4	NA	TRBV29-1	NA	TGCAGCGTTGCGGGCAGCACAAATGAAAAACTGTTTTTT	CSVAGSTNEKLFF
TRBJ2-7	TRBD1	TRBV10-3	NA	TGTGCCACCAACCGGGACAGGAACTACGAGCAGTACTTC	CATNRDRNYEQYF
TRBJ1-3	TRBD1	TRBV10-3	NA	TGTGCCATCAGTGAGTCCCCGGACAGGGGCACTGGAAACACCATATATTTT	CAISESPDRGTGNTIYF
TRBJ2-2	NA	TRBV20-1	NA	TGCAGTGCCCCGGACGGCTTGACCGGGGAGCTGTTTTTT	CSAPDGLTGELFF
TRBJ1-2	TRBD1	TRBV25-1	NA	TGTGCCAGCAGTGAATTGGGACAGACCCTCTATGGCTACACCTTC	CASSELGQTLYGYTF
TRBJ1-5	NA	TRBV19	NA	TGTGCCAGTAGCCACTGGGGTCAGCCCCAGCATTTT	CASSHWGQPQHF
TRBJ1-1	NA	TRBV11-3	once	TGTGCCAGCAGTGGGGGATCACAAGCTTTCTTT	CASSGGSQAFF
TRBJ1-1	NA	TRBV5-1	many	TGCGCCAGCAGCCCGGACCGGTGGGACACTGAAGCTTTCTTT	CASSPDRWDTEAFF
TRBJ1-5	NA	TRBV6-5	NA	TGTGCCAGCAGTTACTCGGGGGGGAGTCGCAATCAGCCCCAGCATTTT	CASSYSGGSRNQPQHF
TRBJ2-3	TRBD2	TRBV7-6	NA	TGTGCCAGCAGCTTAAAAGCGGGAGACACAGATACGCAGTATTTT	CASSLKAGDTDTQYF
TRBJ2-2	NA	TRBV5-6	few	TGTGCCAGCAGCCCGGGACCCAGGGACACCGGGGAGCTGTTTTTT	CASSPGPRDTGELFF
TRBJ2-2	TRBD1	TRBV7-9	NA	TGTGCCAGCAGCAAATGGGACAGGAGGACCGGGGAGCTGTTTTTT	CASSKWDRRTGELFF
TRBJ2-7	NA	TRBV11-2	NA	TGTGCCAGCAGCTTAGAGGGGGGACGGGCGGCTGGCACCTACGAGCAGTACTTC	CASSLEGGRAAGTYEQYF
TRBJ1-6	NA	TRBV20-1	NA	TGCAGTGCTTCCCGACTAGGGATAGATTCACCCCTCCACTTT	CSASRLGIDSPLHF
TRBJ1-5	NA	TRBV7-2	NA	TGTGCCAGCAGCGTAGCATATGGGGGCCCAGGTCAGCCCCAGCATTTT	CASSVAYGGPGQPQHF
TRBJ2-5	TRBD1	TRBV7-2	NA	TGTGCCAGCAGCTCGGGACAGGGGGCGCGTGAGACCCAGTACTTC	CASSSGQGARETQYF
TRBJ2-7	NA	TRBV10-3	NA	TGTGCCATCAGTGAGTATAGATCCGACTACGAGCAGTACTTC	CAISEYRSDYEQYF
TRBJ1-5	NA	TRBV10-3	NA	TGTGCCAGTAACCGGGACCTCAATCAGCCCCAGCATTTT	CASNRDLNQPQHF
TRBJ1-4	NA	TRBV28	NA	TGTGCCAGCAGTCTCGGGGGGGAGAGCAATGAAAAACTGTTTTTT	CASSLGGESNEKLFF
TRBJ1-2	NA	TRBV7-2	few	TGTGCCAGCAGCTCTCTCGGCCCAGTGGACTATGGCTACACCTTC	CASSSLGPVDYGYTF
TRBJ1-2	NA	TRBV7-2	NA	TGTGCCAGCAGCTTCGGCTCCGACGAGGGCTATGGCTACACCTTC	CASSFGSDEGYGYTF
TRBJ1-4	NA	TRBV20-1	many	TGCAGTGCCGCCTCCACCGACCGCGCTAATGAAAAACTGTTTTTT	CSAASTDRANEKLFF
TRBJ1-5	TRBD1	TRBV20-1	NA	TGCAGTGCGAAGGGACAGGGGGGAGGTCAGCCCCAGCATTTT	CSAKGQGGGQPQHF
TRBJ1-5	NA	TRBV6-2/TRBV6-3	many	TGTGCCAGCAGTTCTGCGGACAGCATTTATAGCAATCAGCCCCAGCATTTT	CASSSADSIYSNQPQHF
TRBJ2-5	TRBD1	TRBV29-1	few	TGCAGCTTCCGGACAGGCGGGGAGACCCAGTACTTC	CSFRTGGETQYF